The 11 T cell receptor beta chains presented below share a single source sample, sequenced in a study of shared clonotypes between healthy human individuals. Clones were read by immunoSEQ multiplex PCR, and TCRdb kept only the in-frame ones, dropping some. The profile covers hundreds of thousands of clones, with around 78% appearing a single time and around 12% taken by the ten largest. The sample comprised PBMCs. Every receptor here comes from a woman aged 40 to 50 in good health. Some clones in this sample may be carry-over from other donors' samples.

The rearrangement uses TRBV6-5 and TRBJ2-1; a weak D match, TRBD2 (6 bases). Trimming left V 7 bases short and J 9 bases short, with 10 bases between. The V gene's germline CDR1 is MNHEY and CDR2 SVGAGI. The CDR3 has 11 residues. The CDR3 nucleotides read TGTGCCAGCAAAAGGGAGGTTGAGCAGTTCTTC. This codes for CASKREVEQFF.

CDR3 amino acids: CASSPGGEKTQYF. The CDR3 DNA follows: TGTGCCAGCAGCCCTGGGGGGGAAAAGACCCAGTACTTC. The chain couples TRBV5-6 to TRBJ2-5, with 7 bases that match TRBD2. V was pared by 4 bases and J by 6 bases, with 6 bases of the junction left unmatched. This CDR3 has 13 amino acids. Germline V gene data show CDR1 as SGHDT and CDR2 as YYEEEE.

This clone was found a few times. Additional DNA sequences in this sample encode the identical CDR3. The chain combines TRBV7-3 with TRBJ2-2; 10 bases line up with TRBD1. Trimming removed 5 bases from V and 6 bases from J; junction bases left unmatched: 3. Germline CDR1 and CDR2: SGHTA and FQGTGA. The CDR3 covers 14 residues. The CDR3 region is CASSLGTGAGELFF. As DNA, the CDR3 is TGTGCCAGCAGCCTAGGGACAGGGGCCGGGGAGCTGTTTTTT. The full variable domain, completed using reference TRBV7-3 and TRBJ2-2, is GAGVSQTPSNKVTEKGKYVELRCDPISGHTALYWYRQSLGQGPEFLIYFQGTGAADDSGLPNDRFFAVRPEGSVSTLKIQRTERGDSAVYLCASSLGTGAGELFFGEGSRLTVL.

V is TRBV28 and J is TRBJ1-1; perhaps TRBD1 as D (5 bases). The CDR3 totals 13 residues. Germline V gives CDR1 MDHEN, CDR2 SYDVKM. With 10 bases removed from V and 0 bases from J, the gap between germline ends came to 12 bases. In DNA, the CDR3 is TGTGCCACCACCTGGGGACTGAACACTGAAGCTTTCTTT. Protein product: CATTWGLNTEAFF. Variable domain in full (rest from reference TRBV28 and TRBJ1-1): DVKVTQSSRYLVKRTGEKVFLECVQDMDHENMFWYRQDPGLGLRLIYFSYDVKMKEKGDIPEGYSVSREKKERFSLILESASTNQTSMYLCATTWGLNTEAFFGQGTRLTVV.

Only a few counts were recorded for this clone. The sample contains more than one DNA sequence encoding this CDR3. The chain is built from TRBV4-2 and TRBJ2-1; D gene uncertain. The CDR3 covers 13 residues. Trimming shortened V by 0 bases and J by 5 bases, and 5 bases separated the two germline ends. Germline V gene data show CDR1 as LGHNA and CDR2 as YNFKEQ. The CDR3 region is CASSQDRDNEQFF. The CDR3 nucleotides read TGTGCCAGCAGCCAAGATCGGGACAATGAGCAGTTCTTC.

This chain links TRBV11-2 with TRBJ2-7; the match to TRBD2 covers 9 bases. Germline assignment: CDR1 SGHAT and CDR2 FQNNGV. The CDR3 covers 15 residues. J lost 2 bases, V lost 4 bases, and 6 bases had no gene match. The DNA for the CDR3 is TGTGCCAGCAGCTCCGTAGCGGGAGCCGCCTACGAGCAGTACTTC. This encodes CASSSVAGAAYEQYF.

The CDR3 loop is CASSSPGRTEAFF. In DNA form, the CDR3 reads TGTGCCAGCAGTTCTCCGGGCAGGACTGAAGCTTTCTTT. This chain uses TRBV28 with TRBJ1-1, with D hard to call. Trimming shortened V by 4 bases and J by 5 bases, and 11 bases separated the two germline ends. The CDR3 covers 13 residues. CDR1 is MDHEN, CDR2 SYDVKM, per germline.

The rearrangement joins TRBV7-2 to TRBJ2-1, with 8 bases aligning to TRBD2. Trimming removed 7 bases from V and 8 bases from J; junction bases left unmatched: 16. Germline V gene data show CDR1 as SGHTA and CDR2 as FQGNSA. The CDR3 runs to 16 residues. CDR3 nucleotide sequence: TGTGCCAGCACCCCCAGCGGGAGAACCGGGGTGGATGAGCAGTTCTTC. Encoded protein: CASTPSGRTGVDEQFF.

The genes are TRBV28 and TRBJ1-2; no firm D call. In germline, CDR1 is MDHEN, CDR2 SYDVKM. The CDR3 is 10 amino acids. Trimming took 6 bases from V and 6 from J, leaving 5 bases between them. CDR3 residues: CASRTNGYTF. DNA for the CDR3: TGTGCCAGCAGAACCAATGGCTACACCTTC.

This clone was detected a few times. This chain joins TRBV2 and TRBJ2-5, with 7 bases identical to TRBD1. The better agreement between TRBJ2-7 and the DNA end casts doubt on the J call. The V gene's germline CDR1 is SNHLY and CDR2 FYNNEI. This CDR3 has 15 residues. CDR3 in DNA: TGTGCCAGCAGTGAAGGTGGGACAGCCTCCTACGAGCAGTACTTC. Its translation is CASSEGGTASYEQYF.

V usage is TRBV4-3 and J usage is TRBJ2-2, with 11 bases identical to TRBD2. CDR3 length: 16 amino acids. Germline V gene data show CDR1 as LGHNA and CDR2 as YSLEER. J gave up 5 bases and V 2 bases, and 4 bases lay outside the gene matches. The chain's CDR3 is CASSQLAGGVTGELFF. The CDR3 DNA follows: TGCGCCAGCAGCCAACTAGCGGGAGGAGTAACCGGGGAGCTGTTTTTT.